This T cell receptor (beta chain) was documented in a study of metastatic and nonmetastatic thyroid tumors. Study context: Repertoire data that came from the blood and tumor or nodule tissue of malignant and benign thyroid patients were compared.

With 3 bases removed from V and 5 bases from J, the gap between germline ends came to 7 bases. From germline, CDR1 is SNHLY and CDR2 FYNNEI. The CDR3 covers 12 residues. Not a single patient had been given any form of treatment at any point before undergoing thyroid surgery. This clone appeared many times. Authors' processing steps: Using the CDR3 differences seen across clinicopathological groups, the authors built a distant-metastasis classifier for papillary thyroid cancer, which was meant to discriminate distant-metastatic patients. TCRdb re-called the PCR reads via MiXCR. These V and J calls rely on TCRdb rather than the paper's analysis. This table has roughly 21,000 clones, approximately 30% appearing once.

The chain couples TRBV2 to TRBJ2-5; D is undetermined. The clonotype originates from a female donor with papillary thyroid cancer or a benign thyroid nodule (not recorded which). Some clones in this sample may be carry-over from other donors' samples. The source material was blood. The chain's CDR3 is CASSDARETQYF. CDR3 coding DNA: TGTGCCAGCAGTGACGCCAGGGAGACCCAGTACTTC.